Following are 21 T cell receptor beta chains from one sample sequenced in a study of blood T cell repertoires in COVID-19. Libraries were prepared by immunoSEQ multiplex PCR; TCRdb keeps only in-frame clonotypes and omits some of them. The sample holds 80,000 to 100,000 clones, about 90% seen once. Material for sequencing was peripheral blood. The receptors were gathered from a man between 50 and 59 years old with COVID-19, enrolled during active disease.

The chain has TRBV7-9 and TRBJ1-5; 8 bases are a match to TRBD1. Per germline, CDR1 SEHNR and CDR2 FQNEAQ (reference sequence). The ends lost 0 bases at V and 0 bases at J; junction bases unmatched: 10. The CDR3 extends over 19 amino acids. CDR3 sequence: CASSLALGRGRGSNQPQHF. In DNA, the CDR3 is TGTGCCAGCAGCTTAGCGTTGGGCAGGGGGCGCGGTAGCAATCAGCCCCAGCATTTT. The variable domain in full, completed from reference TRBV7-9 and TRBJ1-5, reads DTGVSQNPRHKITKRGQNVTFRCDPISEHNRLYWYRQTLGQGPEFLTYFQNEAQLEKSRLLSDRFSAERPKGSFSTLEIQRTEQGDSAMYLCASSLALGRGRGSNQPQHFGDGTRLSIL.

CDR3 loop: CASSLGGGQPQHF. CDR3 nucleotides: TGTGCCAGCAGCTTGGGAGGGGGACAGCCCCAGCATTTT. The chain recombines TRBV5-4 with TRBJ1-5, with D perhaps TRBD1 (6 bases). The CDR3 length is 13 residues. V lost 0 bases to trimming and J lost 7 bases, with 8 bases between them. From germline, CDR1 is SGHNT and CDR2 YYREEE (reference sequence).

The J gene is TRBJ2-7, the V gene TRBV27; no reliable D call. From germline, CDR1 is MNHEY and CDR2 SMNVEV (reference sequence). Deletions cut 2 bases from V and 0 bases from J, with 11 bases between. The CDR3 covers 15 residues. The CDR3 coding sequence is TGTGCCAGCAGTTTACACCAGGATTTCTCCTACGAGCAGTACTTC. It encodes CASSLHQDFSYEQYF.

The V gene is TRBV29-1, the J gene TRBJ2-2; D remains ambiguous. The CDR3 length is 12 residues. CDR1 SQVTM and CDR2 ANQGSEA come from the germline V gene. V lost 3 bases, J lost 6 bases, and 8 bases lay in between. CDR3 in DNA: TGCAGCGTTGATCTGGGCCCCGGGGAGCTGTTTTTT. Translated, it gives CSVDLGPGELFF.

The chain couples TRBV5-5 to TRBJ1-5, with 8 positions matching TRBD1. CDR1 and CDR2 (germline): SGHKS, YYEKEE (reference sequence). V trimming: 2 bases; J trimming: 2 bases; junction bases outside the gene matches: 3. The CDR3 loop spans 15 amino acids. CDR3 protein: CASSFGQGRNQPQHF. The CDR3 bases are TGTGCCAGCAGCTTTGGACAGGGCCGCAATCAGCCCCAGCATTTT.

The DNA of the CDR3 is TGTGCCAGCAGTGCCCCGGGACAGGGCTACGAGCAGTACTTC. This sequence encodes CASSAPGQGYEQYF. V and J are TRBV6-2 or TRBV6-3 and TRBJ2-7; 9 bases match TRBD1. Looked up from germline, CDR1 is MNHEY and CDR2 is SVGEGT. Germline trimming cut 5 bases from V and 3 bases from J; bases unmatched to any gene: 5. The CDR3 spans 14 residues.

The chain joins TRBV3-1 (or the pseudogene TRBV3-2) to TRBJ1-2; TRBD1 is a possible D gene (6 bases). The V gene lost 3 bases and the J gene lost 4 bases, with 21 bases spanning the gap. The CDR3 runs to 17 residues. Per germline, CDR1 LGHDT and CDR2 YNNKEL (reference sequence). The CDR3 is CASSHTGTNTFAYGYTF. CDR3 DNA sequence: TGTGCCAGCAGCCACACCGGGACAAATACTTTCGCCTATGGCTACACCTTC.

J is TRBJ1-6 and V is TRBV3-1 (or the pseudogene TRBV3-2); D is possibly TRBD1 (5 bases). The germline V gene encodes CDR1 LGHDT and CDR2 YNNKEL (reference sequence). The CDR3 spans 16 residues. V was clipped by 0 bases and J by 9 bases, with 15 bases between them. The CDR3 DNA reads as TGTGCCAGCAGCCAAGATTTAGGAGGGGCGGCTTCACCCCTCCACTTT. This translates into CASSQDLGGAASPLHF.

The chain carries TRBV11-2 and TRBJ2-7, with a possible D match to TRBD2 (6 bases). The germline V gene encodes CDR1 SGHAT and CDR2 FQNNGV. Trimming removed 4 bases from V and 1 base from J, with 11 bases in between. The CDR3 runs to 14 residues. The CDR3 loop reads CASSSPGGSYEQYF. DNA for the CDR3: TGTGCCAGCAGCTCCCCCGGAGGGTCCTACGAGCAGTACTTC.

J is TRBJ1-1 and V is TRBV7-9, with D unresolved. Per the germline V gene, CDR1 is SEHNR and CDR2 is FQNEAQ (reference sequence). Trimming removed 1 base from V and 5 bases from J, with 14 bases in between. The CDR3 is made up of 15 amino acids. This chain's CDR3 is CASSLEVRGRTEAFF. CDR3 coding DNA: TGTGCCAGCAGCTTAGAGGTCCGAGGTCGGACTGAAGCTTTCTTT.

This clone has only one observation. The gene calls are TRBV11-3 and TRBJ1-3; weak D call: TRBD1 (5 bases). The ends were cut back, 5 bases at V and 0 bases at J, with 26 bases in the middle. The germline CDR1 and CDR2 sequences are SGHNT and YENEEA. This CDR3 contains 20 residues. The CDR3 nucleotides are TGTGCCAGCAGCCGACCCGGACATAGGGCCTTTCCAAGCTCTGGAAACACCATATATTTT. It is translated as CASSRPGHRAFPSSGNTIYF.

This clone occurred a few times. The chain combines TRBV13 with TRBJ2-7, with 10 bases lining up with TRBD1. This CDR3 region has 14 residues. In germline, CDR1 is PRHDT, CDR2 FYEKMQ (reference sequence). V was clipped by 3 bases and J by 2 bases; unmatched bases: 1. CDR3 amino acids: CASSLTGGPYEQYF. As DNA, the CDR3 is TGTGCCAGCAGCTTGACAGGGGGCCCCTACGAGCAGTACTTC.

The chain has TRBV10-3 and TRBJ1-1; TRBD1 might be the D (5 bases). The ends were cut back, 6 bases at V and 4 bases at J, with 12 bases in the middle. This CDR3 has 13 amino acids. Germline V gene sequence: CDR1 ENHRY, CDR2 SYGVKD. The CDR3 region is CAIRARGGTEAFF. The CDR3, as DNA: TGTGCCATCAGGGCCCGCGGGGGCACTGAAGCTTTCTTT.

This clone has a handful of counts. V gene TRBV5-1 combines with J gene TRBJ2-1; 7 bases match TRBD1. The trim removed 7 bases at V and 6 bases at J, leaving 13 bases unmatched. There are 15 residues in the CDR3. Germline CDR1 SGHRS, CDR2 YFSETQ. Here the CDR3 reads CASRRSLGDSNEQFF. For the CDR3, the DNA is TGCGCCAGCCGGCGGTCACTTGGGGACAGCAATGAGCAGTTCTTC.

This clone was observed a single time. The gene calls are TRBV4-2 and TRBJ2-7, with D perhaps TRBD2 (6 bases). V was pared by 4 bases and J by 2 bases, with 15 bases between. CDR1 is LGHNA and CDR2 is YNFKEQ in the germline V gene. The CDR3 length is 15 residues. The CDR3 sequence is CASSPPEGPPYEQYF. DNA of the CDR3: TGTGCCAGCAGCCCTCCGGAGGGGCCACCCTACGAGCAGTACTTC.

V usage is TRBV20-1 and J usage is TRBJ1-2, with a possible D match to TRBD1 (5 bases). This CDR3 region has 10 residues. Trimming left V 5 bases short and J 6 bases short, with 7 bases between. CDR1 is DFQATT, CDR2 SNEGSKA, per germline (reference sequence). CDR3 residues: CSALGDGYTF. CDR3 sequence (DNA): TGCAGTGCTTTAGGGGATGGCTACACCTTC.

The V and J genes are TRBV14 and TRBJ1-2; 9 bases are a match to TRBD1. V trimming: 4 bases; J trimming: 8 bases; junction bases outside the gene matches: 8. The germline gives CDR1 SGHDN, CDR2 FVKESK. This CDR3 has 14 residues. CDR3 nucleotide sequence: TGTGCCAGCAGCCGAGGGACAGGGAGTTTCGGCTACACCTTC. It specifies CASSRGTGSFGYTF. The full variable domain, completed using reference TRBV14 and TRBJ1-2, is EAGVTQFPSHSVIEKGQTVTLRCDPISGHDNLYWYRRVMGKEIKFLLHFVKESKQDESGMPNNRFLAERTGGTYSTLKVQPAELEDSGVYFCASSRGTGSFGYTFGSGTRLTVV.

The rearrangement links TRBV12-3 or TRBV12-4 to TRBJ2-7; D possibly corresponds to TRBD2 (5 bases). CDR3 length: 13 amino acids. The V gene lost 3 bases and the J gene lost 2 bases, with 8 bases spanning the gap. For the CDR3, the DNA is TGTGCCAGCAGTTTGCGAGGGACCTACGAGCAGTACTTC. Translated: CASSLRGTYEQYF.

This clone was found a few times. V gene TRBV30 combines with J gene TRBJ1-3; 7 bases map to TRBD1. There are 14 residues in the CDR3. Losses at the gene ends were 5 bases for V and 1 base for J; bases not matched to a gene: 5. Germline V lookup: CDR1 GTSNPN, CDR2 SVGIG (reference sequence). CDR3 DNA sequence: TGTGCCTGGGATACAGGGGTGTCTGGAAACACCATATATTTT. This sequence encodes CAWDTGVSGNTIYF.

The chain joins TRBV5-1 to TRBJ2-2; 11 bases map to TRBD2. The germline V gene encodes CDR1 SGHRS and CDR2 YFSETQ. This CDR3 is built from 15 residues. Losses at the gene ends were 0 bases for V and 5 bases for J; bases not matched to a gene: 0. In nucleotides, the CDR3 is TGCGCCAGCAGCTTGGCTAGCGGGGGGACCGGGGAGCTGTTTTTT. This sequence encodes CASSLASGGTGELFF.

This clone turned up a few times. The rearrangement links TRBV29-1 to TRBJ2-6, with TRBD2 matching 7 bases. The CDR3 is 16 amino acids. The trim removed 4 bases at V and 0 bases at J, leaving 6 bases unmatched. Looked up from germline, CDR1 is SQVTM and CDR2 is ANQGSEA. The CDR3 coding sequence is TGCAGCGTTGCCAGGGACTACAACTCTGGGGCCAACGTCCTGACTTTC. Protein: CSVARDYNSGANVLTF. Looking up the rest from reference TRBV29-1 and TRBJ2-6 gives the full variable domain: SAVISQKPSRDICQRGTSLTIQCQVDSQVTMMFWYRQQPGQSLTLIATANQGSEATYESGFVIDKFPISRPNLTFSTLTVSNMSPEDSSIYLCSVARDYNSGANVLTFGAGSRLTVL.